The 10 T cell receptor beta chains listed next were all sequenced from one sample in a study of control samples from healthy donors and cancer patients. The repertoire was sequenced with immunoSEQ multiplex PCR; TCRdb's copy has only in-frame clones and lacks some. This sample has 130,000 or so clones, with 75% to 95% found just once. Sequencing was done on a sample of blood. These receptors were collected from a man between 18 and 29 years old in good health.

The V call is TRBV6-1, the J call TRBJ1-5; D possibly corresponds to TRBD1 (5 bases). V lost 2 bases and J 2 bases, leaving 13 bases between the germline ends. This CDR3 contains 16 residues. Germline CDR1 MNHNS, CDR2 SASEGT. CDR3 protein: CASSELRDSRNQPQHF. The CDR3 DNA sequence: TGTGCCAGCAGTGAACTCAGAGACAGCCGCAATCAGCCCCAGCATTTT.

The V call is TRBV7-2, the J call TRBJ1-5; D gene uncertain. This CDR3 is built from 13 residues. Per germline, CDR1 SGHTA and CDR2 FQGNSA. Trimming cost V 1 base and J 7 bases, with 8 bases left between them. CDR3 protein: CASSLVDGQPQHF. The CDR3 bases are TGTGCCAGCAGCTTAGTTGATGGGCAGCCCCAGCATTTT.

The chain recombines TRBV5-5 with TRBJ2-3; the D is unclear. There are 15 residues in the CDR3. V gave up 2 bases and J gave up 1 base, with 11 bases separating them. Germline CDR1 reads SGHKS; CDR2 reads YYEKEE (reference sequence). The CDR3 DNA reads TGTGCCAGCAGCTTTCCGCCAGACGGCACAGATACGCAGTATTTT. Its translation is CASSFPPDGTDTQYF. The full variable domain, its missing parts supplied by reference TRBV5-5 and TRBJ2-3, is DAGVTQSPTHLIKTRGQQVTLRCSPISGHKSVSWYQQVLGQGPQFIFQYYEKEERGRGNFPDRFSARQFPNYSSELNVNALLLGDSALYLCASSFPPDGTDTQYFGPGTRLTVL.

This rearrangement joins TRBV4-2 to TRBJ2-1; 7 bases match TRBD1. The junction had 4 bases not matched to a gene; V was cut back by 0 bases and J by 5 bases. Germline V gene lookup returns CDR1 LGHNA and CDR2 YNFKEQ. The CDR3 is made up of 15 amino acids. CDR3 DNA: TGTGCCAGCAGCCAAGATGGGACAGAGAACAATGAGCAGTTCTTC. Its protein is CASSQDGTENNEQFF.

The rearrangement joins TRBV7-2 to TRBJ2-7; 9 nucleotides align to TRBD2. J lost 7 bases, V lost 5 bases, and 6 bases had no gene match. The germline gives CDR1 SGHTA, CDR2 FQGNSA. The CDR3 runs to 13 residues. DNA of the CDR3: TGTGCCAGCAGCCATAGCGGGGGTGTGGAGCAGTACTTC. This gives the protein CASSHSGGVEQYF.

This clone was counted a single time. V and J are TRBV18 and TRBJ1-6; a weak D match, TRBD1 (5 bases). V lost 2 bases and J lost 7, with 18 bases in between. Germline V CDR1 and CDR2: KGHSH, LQKENI. CDR3 length: 17 residues. The CDR3 region has the DNA TGTGCCAGCTCACCAGGAGGGGCCGCGTTAACCAATTCACCCCTCCACTTT. Its translation: CASSPGGAALTNSPLHF.

This chain uses TRBV6-2 or TRBV6-3 with TRBJ1-6; 8 bases map to TRBD1. Germline V gene lookup returns CDR1 MNHEY and CDR2 SVGEGT. V was pared by 4 bases and J by 9 bases, with 8 bases of the junction left unmatched. CDR3 length: 15 amino acids. CDR3 bases: TGTGCCAGCAGTTCTGCAGGGGGCGAAATTTCACCCCTCCACTTT. This codes for CASSSAGGEISPLHF.

The chain links TRBV23-1 to TRBJ1-4; D is possibly TRBD1 (5 bases). TRBV23-1 is an open reading frame whose function is uncertain. CDR3 size: 14 residues. With 6 bases removed from V and 4 bases from J, the gap between germline ends came to 12 bases. CDR3 in DNA: TGCGCCAGCAGGCGGGGCAATTGTAATGAAAAACTGTTTTTT. Residues: CASRRGNCNEKLFF.

This clone was observed a handful of times. V and J are TRBV6-2 or TRBV6-3 and TRBJ2-7; unclear D gene. Between the trimmed V and J ends, which lost 3 bases and 6 bases, there was a span of 6 bases. This CDR3 has 11 amino acids. CDR1 and CDR2 from the germline V gene are MNHEY and SVGEGT. The CDR3 is CASSYVTEQYF. The CDR3 coding sequence is TGTGCCAGCAGTTATGTCACCGAGCAGTACTTC.

V and J are TRBV6-5 and TRBJ2-6, with D unresolved. V was clipped by 4 bases and J by 4 bases, with 11 bases between them. This CDR3 spans 15 amino acids. Germline assignment: CDR1 MNHEY and CDR2 SVGAGI. CDR3 DNA sequence: TGTGCCAGCAGTTTGGGCCTCCCCGGGGCCAACGTCCTGACTTTC. Its translation: CASSLGLPGANVLTF.